This T cell receptor beta chain was observed in a study of T-cell reconstitution after alpha-beta-depleted transplantation in children. Construction of the TCRbeta library involved unique molecular identifiers. Using its own MiXCR run on the PCR reads, TCRdb lists one record per CDR3 protein. The sample has approximately 250,000 distinct CDR3 sequences, approximately 9.8% seen once; the top ten hold about 5.4%. The germline V and J ends were trimmed by 4 bases and 5 bases, with 12 bases remaining between them. The CDR3 totals 13 residues. The germline V gene has CDR1 SGHRS and CDR2 YFSETQ. This clonotype was detected many times.

The TCR was taken from a human donor who donated a stem cell graft to a child with SCID. The sequencing used PBMCs from the stem cell graft donor, collected from the stem cell graft. The rearrangement uses TRBV5-1 and TRBJ2-5, with a tentative D call TRBD2 (6 bases). The CDR3 nucleotides are TGCGCCAGCAGCGGGAGGAACGATGAGACCCAGTACTTC. Residues: CASSGRNDETQYF. The whole variable domain, filled in from reference TRBV5-1 and TRBJ2-5, reads KAGVTQTPRYLIKTRGQQVTLSCSPISGHRSVSWYQQTPGQGLQFLFEYFSETQRNKGNFPGRFSGRQFSNSRSEMNVSTLELGDSALYLCASSGRNDETQYFGPGTRLLVL.